Below are 20 T cell receptor beta chains sequenced from a single sample in a study of OX40 agonist ivuxolimab in advanced cancers. Libraries were prepared by immunoSEQ multiplex PCR; TCRdb keeps only in-frame clonotypes and omits some of them. Seen here are approximately 19,000 clones, 80% to 90% observed once, and the top ten hold around 14%. The starting material was CD4+ or CD8+ T cells sorted from blood, obtained in a trial of the OX40 agonist ivuxolimab. The receptors were gathered from an adult with an advanced solid tumor such as melanoma, head and neck, liver or kidney cancer.

This clone was seen only a few times. The CDR3 loop is CASSQDLPGVFEKLFF. CDR3 sequence (DNA): TGCGCCAGCAGCCAAGATCTTCCGGGGGTTTTTGAAAAACTGTTTTTT. The rearrangement links TRBV5-1 to TRBJ1-4; possibly TRBD1 for D (5 bases). Trimming took 4 bases from V and 7 from J, leaving 20 bases between them. The CDR3 is made up of 16 amino acids. CDR1 is SGHRS, CDR2 YFSETQ, per germline.

The rearrangement uses TRBV7-2 and TRBJ1-6, with a weak D call TRBD1 (6 bases). The CDR3 is 16 residues long. The germline V and J ends were trimmed by 3 bases and 2 bases, with 11 bases remaining between them. CDR1 and CDR2 (germline): SGHTA, FQGNSA. In DNA, the CDR3 is TGTGCCAGCAGCTTTCCCGACAGGACCTATAATTCACCCCTCCACTTT. Translated: CASSFPDRTYNSPLHF.

The chain has TRBV4-1 and TRBJ1-3; D not resolved. The ends were cut back, 0 bases at V and 4 bases at J, with 1 base in the middle. Germline CDR1 reads MGHRA; CDR2 reads YSYEKL. The CDR3 length is 12 residues. The CDR3 loop is CASSQEGNTIYF. The CDR3 DNA follows: TGCGCCAGCAGCCAAGAAGGAAACACCATATATTTT.

V usage is TRBV2 and J usage is TRBJ2-7, with a weak D call TRBD1 (6 bases). Germline V gene sequence: CDR1 SNHLY, CDR2 FYNNEI. The length of the CDR3 is 14 residues. V was pared by 5 bases and J by 5 bases, with 16 bases between. CDR3 region: CASSTQQGPHEQYF. CDR3 DNA: TGTGCCAGCAGTACCCAACAGGGTCCCCACGAGCAGTACTTC.

The chain uses TRBV30 and TRBJ2-2, with 9 bases fitting TRBD2. The CDR3 has 15 residues. The germline CDR1 and CDR2 sequences are GTSNPN and SVGIG (reference sequence). V gave up 3 bases and J gave up 7 bases; unmatched junction bases: 9. The CDR3 coding sequence is TGTGCCTGGAGCCCTAGCGGGATCGAGAGCGGGGAGCTGTTTTTT. Translating gives CAWSPSGIESGELFF.

The CDR3 loop is CASSYSAAKNIQYF. As DNA, the CDR3 is TGTGCCAGCAGTTACTCGGCGGCCAAAAACATTCAGTACTTC. The chain has TRBV6-5 and TRBJ2-4, with no clear D. The V gene lost 0 bases and the J gene lost 1 base, with 4 bases spanning the gap. The CDR3 covers 14 residues. Germline V gene data show CDR1 as MNHEY and CDR2 as SVGAGI.

This rearrangement joins TRBV5-1 to TRBJ2-7; D perhaps matches TRBD1 (6 bases). V was shortened by 2 bases and J by 3 bases, with 12 bases between the two germline ends. Looked up from germline, CDR1 is SGHRS and CDR2 is YFSETQ. The CDR3 runs 14 residues. Written as DNA, the CDR3 is TGCGCCAGCAGCTTAAAGGGGGATAACTACGAGCAGTACTTC. Protein product: CASSLKGDNYEQYF.

The chain couples TRBV5-4 to TRBJ2-3; 7 nucleotides match TRBD2. Unmatched junction bases numbered 8, after V lost 5 bases and J lost 2 bases. Germline V lookup: CDR1 SGHNT, CDR2 YYREEE (reference sequence). The CDR3 is made up of 15 amino acids. CDR3: CASRKGLEDTDTQYF. The CDR3 DNA sequence: TGTGCCAGCAGAAAAGGACTAGAAGACACAGATACGCAGTATTTT.

On this clone itself: Other DNA sequences of this sample code for an identical CDR3. This rearrangement joins TRBV2 to TRBJ1-5, with 9 bases lining up with TRBD1. Trimming cost V 6 bases and J 4 bases; bases outside gene matches: 1. In germline, CDR1 is SNHLY, CDR2 FYNNEI. This CDR3 contains 13 residues. DNA for the CDR3: TGTGCCAGCAGGGGGACAGGGAATCAGCCCCAGCATTTT. The encoded protein is CASRGTGNQPQHF.

The chain is built from TRBV12-5 and TRBJ2-4; TRBD1 matches at 12 bases. The ends lost 1 base at V and 8 bases at J; junction bases unmatched: 18. Germline V CDR1 and CDR2: LGHNT, FRNRAP. The CDR3 sequence is 20 residues long. CDR3 sequence (DNA): TGTGCTAGTGGTTTGGATTTGCCCGGGACAGGGGGCCTGGGTCCGGACATTCAGTACTTC. It yields the protein CASGLDLPGTGGLGPDIQYF.

This chain uses TRBV14 with TRBJ2-5, with no clear D. CDR1 is SGHDN, CDR2 FVKESK, per germline. There are 15 residues in the CDR3. V was cut by 2 bases and J by 3 bases, with 13 bases left in between. Here the CDR3 reads CASSQHQLSKETQYF. The CDR3 DNA follows: TGTGCCAGCAGCCAACATCAGCTAAGTAAAGAGACCCAGTACTTC.

The rearrangement uses TRBV13 and TRBJ2-3; 9 bases agree with TRBD2. The CDR3 is 15 residues long. J lost 0 bases, V lost 4 bases, and 2 bases had no gene match. The germline gives CDR1 PRHDT, CDR2 FYEKMQ (reference sequence). The CDR3 nucleotides read TGTGCCAGCAGCTGGACTAGCGCTAGCACAGATACGCAGTATTTT. It codes for CASSWTSASTDTQYF.

This clone was recorded once. V gene TRBV7-8 combines with J gene TRBJ2-7, with 7 nucleotides matching TRBD2. This CDR3 is 17 amino acids long. Germline V lookup: CDR1 SGHVS, CDR2 FQNEAQ. The junction had 14 bases not matched to a gene; V was cut back by 2 bases and J by 4 bases. The CDR3 DNA sequence: TGTGCCAGCAGCTTACTTACCCTTAAGACTAGCTATTACGAGCAGTACTTC. Translating it yields CASSLLTLKTSYYEQYF.

The chain uses TRBV7-9 and TRBJ2-5; maybe TRBD2 (6 bases). The CDR3 loop spans 11 amino acids. CDR1 and CDR2 (germline): SEHNR, FQNEAQ (reference sequence). V gave up 4 bases and J gave up 12 bases, with 12 bases separating them. CDR3 sequence reads: CASSSQAGKYF. The CDR3 nucleotides are TGTGCCAGCAGCTCCCAGGCGGGAAAGTACTTC.

The chain has TRBV9 and TRBJ1-1; TRBD1 might be the D (6 bases). The CDR3 is 18 amino acids. The V gene lost 4 bases and the J gene lost 4 bases, with 26 bases spanning the gap. CDR1 and CDR2 (germline): SGDLS, YYNGEE. The CDR3 bases are TGTGCCAGCAGCCGACAAATCGGGACACGGTATGGTAGCACTGAAGCTTTCTTT. Translating gives CASSRQIGTRYGSTEAFF.

The genes are TRBV7-3 and TRBJ1-2; 9 bases match TRBD1. Germline CDR1 is SGHTA and CDR2 is FQGTGA. The length of the CDR3 is 14 residues. Losses at the gene ends were 2 bases for V and 5 bases for J; bases not matched to a gene: 3. This CDR3 reads CASSLQGQGYGYTF. DNA for the CDR3: TGTGCCAGCAGCTTACAGGGACAGGGATATGGCTACACCTTC.

This sequence joins TRBV5-1 and TRBJ1-1; D call uncertain. V dropped 0 bases and J dropped 4 bases, with 7 bases sitting between them. The CDR3 runs to 13 residues. Germline V CDR1 and CDR2: SGHRS, YFSETQ. The CDR3: CASSLDRGTEAFF. The CDR3 DNA reads as TGCGCCAGCAGCTTGGATCGGGGCACTGAAGCTTTCTTT.

CDR3 loop: CASSRWVTSGITGELFF. The CDR3 DNA follows: TGTGCCAGCAGCCGATGGGTGACTAGCGGGATCACCGGGGAGCTGTTTTTT. The chain couples TRBV28 to TRBJ2-2, with TRBD2 identical over 11 bases. The germline gives CDR1 MDHEN, CDR2 SYDVKM. With 6 bases clipped from V and 4 bases from J, the junction kept 10 bases outside the gene matches. The CDR3 runs 17 residues.

The table lists this clone with a few counts. J is TRBJ1-2 and V is TRBV25-1, with 8 bases identical to TRBD1. Germline CDR1 and CDR2: MGHDK and SYGVNS. The CDR3 is made up of 17 amino acids. V shed 4 bases, J shed 2 bases, and the junction held 12 bases outside the gene matches. The CDR3 nucleotides are TGTGCCAGCAGTGCTAAGGCCGGGACAGGAACCAACTATGGCTACACCTTC. Protein product: CASSAKAGTGTNYGYTF.

The rearrangement uses TRBV2 and TRBJ1-5; 7 bases are shared with TRBD1. The CDR3 is 15 amino acids. With V trimmed by 5 bases and J by 2 bases, 6 bases remained unmatched. CDR1 and CDR2 (germline): SNHLY, FYNNEI. CDR3 bases: TGTGCCAGCAGTTTTGTAGGACAGGGCAATCAGCCCCAGCATTTT. Its protein product is CASSFVGQGNQPQHF. Looking up the rest from reference TRBV2 and TRBJ1-5 gives the full variable domain: EPEVTQTPSHQVTQMGQEVILRCVPISNHLYFYWYRQILGQKVEFLVSFYNNEISEKSEIFDDQFSVERPDGSNFTLKIRSTKLEDSAMYFCASSFVGQGNQPQHFGDGTRLSIL.